This T cell receptor beta chain was profiled in a study of cytomegalovirus exposure and HLA in healthy donors. The PCR had 60 Vbeta and 13 Jbeta primers. Clones were read by immunoSEQ multiplex PCR, and TCRdb kept only the in-frame ones, dropping some. The table shows 150,000 to 200,000 clones, with more than 60% occurring only once. The CDR3 consists of 16 residues. The J segment lost 7 bases and the V segment lost 5 bases, leaving 13 bases of the junction unmatched. Germline values: CDR1 GTSNPN, CDR2 SVGIG (reference sequence). In the case of this clone: Its antigen is not known.

Whole-study findings and limits: The listing of some 170 TCR beta chains classed them as cytomegalovirus-associated. The later analysis indicated that the majority of CMV-associated TCR beta chains appeared HLA-restricted.

The sample was PBMCs. V is TRBV30 and J is TRBJ2-7, with 14 nucleotides matching TRBD2. The receptor comes from a man aged 18 to 30 in good health and CMV-seropositive. CDR3 in amino acids: CAWSGPRLAGGEEQYF. CDR3 sequence (DNA): TGTGCCTGGTCTGGTCCCAGACTAGCGGGAGGGGAGGAGCAGTACTTC.